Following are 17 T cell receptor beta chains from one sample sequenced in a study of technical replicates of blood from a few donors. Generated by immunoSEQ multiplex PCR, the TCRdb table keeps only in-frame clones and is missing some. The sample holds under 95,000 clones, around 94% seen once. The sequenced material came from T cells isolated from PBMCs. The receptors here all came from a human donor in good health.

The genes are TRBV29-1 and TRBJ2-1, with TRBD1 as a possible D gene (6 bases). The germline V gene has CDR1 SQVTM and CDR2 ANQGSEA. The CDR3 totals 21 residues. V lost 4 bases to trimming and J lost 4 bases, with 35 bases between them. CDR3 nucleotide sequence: TGCAGCGTTGTTCCGGCCGCTTGGTTACAGGGTGGGACCGCAATTTACAATGAGCAGTTCTTC. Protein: CSVVPAAWLQGGTAIYNEQFF.

CDR3 protein: CASSQGQGRSEQYF. CDR3 sequence (DNA): TGCGCCAGCAGCCAAGGACAGGGCCGCTCCGAGCAGTACTTC. V and J are TRBV4-1 and TRBJ2-7; 7 bases are shared with TRBD1. The germline CDR1 and CDR2 sequences are MGHRA and YSYEKL. This CDR3 contains 14 residues. The V gene end was trimmed by 1 base and the J gene end by 6 bases; junction bases not matched to a gene: 6.

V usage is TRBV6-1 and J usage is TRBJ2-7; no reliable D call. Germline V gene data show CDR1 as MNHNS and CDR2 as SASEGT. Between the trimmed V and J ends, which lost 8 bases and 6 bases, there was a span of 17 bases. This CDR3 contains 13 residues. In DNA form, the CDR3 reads TGTGCCAGCGAAGCTTCCCCGACGGGCGAGCAGTACTTC. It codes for CASEASPTGEQYF.

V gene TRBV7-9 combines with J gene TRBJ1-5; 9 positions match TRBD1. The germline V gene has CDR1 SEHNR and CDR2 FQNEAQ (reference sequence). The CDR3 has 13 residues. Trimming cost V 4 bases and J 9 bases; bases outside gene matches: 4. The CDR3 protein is CASSWDRDRPQHF. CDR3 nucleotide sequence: TGTGCCAGCAGCTGGGACAGGGATCGGCCCCAGCATTTT. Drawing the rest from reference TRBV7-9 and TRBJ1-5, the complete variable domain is DTGVSQNPRHKITKRGQNVTFRCDPISEHNRLYWYRQTLGQGPEFLTYFQNEAQLEKSRLLSDRFSAERPKGSFSTLEIQRTEQGDSAMYLCASSWDRDRPQHFGDGTRLSIL.

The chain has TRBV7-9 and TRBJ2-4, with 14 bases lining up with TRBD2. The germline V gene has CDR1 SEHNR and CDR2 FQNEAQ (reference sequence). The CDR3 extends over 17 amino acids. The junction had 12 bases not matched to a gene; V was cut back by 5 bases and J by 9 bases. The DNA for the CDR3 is TGTGCCAGCAGCCCAAGAAGACTAGCGGGAGGGCGGGGCATTCAGTACTTC. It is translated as CASSPRRLAGGRGIQYF.

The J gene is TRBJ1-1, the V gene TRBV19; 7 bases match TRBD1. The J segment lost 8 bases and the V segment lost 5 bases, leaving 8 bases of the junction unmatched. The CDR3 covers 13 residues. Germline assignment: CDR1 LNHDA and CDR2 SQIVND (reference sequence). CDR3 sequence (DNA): TGTGCCAGTAGTTTGGATAACAGGGGAGAAGCTTTCTTT. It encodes CASSLDNRGEAFF. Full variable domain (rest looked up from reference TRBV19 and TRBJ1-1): DGGITQSPKYLFRKEGQNVTLSCEQNLNHDAMYWYRQDPGQGLRLIYYSQIVNDFQKGDIAEGYSVSREKKESFPLTVTSAQKNPTAFYLCASSLDNRGEAFFGQGTRLTVV.

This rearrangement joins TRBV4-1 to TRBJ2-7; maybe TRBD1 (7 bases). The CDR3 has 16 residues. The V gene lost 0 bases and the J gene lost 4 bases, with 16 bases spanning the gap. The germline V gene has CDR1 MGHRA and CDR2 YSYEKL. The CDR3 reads CASSQDGRDRLYEQYF. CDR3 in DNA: TGCGCCAGCAGCCAAGACGGGCGGGACAGACTATACGAGCAGTACTTC.

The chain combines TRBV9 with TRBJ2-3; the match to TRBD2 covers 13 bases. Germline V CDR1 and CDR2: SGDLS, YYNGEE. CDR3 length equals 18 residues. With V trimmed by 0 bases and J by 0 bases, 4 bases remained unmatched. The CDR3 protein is CASSVGTSGGASTDTQYF. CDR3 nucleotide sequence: TGTGCCAGCAGCGTAGGAACTAGCGGGGGGGCCAGCACAGATACGCAGTATTTT.

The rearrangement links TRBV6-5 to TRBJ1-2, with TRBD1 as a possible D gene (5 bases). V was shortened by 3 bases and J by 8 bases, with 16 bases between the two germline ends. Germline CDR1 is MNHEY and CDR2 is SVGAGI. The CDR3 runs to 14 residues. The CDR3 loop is CASSYDRGGLGYTF. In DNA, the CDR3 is TGTGCCAGCAGTTATGATAGGGGAGGTTTGGGCTACACCTTC.

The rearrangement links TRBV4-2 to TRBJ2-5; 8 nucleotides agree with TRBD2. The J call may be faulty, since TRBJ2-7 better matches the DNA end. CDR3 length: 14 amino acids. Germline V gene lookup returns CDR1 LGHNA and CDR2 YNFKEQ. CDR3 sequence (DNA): TGTGCCAGCAGCCCTAGCGGGTCCTTCTACGAGCAGTACTTC. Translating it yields CASSPSGSFYEQYF.

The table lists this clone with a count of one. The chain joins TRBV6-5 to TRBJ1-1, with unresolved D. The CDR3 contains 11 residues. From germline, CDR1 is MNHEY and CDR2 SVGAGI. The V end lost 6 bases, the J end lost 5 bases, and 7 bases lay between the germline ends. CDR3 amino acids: CASRLRTEAFF. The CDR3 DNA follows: TGTGCCAGCAGACTAAGGACTGAAGCTTTCTTT.

The CDR3 nucleotides read TGTGCCAGCAGTTTAATCGGACAGGAAGAGACCCAGTACTTC. It specifies CASSLIGQEETQYF. The chain recombines TRBV28 with TRBJ2-5, with 7 nucleotides matching TRBD1. The CDR3 sequence is 14 residues long. Germline loops: CDR1 MDHEN, CDR2 SYDVKM. V dropped 2 bases and J dropped 3; count of bases not matched to a gene: 3.

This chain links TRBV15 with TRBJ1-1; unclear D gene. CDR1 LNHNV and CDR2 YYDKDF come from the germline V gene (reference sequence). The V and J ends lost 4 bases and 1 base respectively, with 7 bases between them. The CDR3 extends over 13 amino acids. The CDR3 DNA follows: TGTGCCACCAGCACCCCAGAGAACACTGAAGCTTTCTTT. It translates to CATSTPENTEAFF.

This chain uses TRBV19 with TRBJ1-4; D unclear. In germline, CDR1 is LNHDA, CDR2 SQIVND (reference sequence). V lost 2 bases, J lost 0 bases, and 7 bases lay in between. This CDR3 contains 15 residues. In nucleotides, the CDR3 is TGTGCCAGTAGTATAATGGCAGCAACTAATGAAAAACTGTTTTTT. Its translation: CASSIMAATNEKLFF.

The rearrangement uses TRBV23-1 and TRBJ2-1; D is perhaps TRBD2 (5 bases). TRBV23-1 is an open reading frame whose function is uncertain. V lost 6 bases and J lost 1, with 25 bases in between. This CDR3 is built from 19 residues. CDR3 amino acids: CASSRSRSWRAASYNEQFF. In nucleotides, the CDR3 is TGCGCCAGCAGCCGTTCGCGTTCCTGGCGGGCTGCGTCCTACAATGAGCAGTTCTTC.

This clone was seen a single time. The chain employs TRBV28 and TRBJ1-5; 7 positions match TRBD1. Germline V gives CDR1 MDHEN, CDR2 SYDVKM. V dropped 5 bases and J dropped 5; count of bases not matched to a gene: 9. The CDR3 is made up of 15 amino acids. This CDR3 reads CASSPRDRDYQPQHF. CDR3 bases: TGTGCCAGCAGTCCCCGAGACAGGGACTATCAGCCCCAGCATTTT.

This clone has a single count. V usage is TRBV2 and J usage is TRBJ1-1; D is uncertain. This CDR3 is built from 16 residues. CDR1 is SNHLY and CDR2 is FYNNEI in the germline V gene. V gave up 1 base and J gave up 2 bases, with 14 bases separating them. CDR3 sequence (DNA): TGTGCCAGCAGTGAAGTCCTCGGGGAGGGTAACACTGAAGCTTTCTTT. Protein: CASSEVLGEGNTEAFF.